This T cell receptor beta chain was captured by sequencing in a study of blood T cell repertoires in COVID-19. Study-level background: Collection of acute and convalescent COVID-19 samples took place in the United States, Italy and Spain.

Germline-derived CDR1 and CDR2 are SNHLY and FYNNEI. Trimming removed 8 bases from V and 5 bases from J, with 15 bases in between. The CDR3 is 14 amino acids. Original processing methods: Reference gene primer amplification in the assay estimated nucleated cell counts. The protocol was immunoSEQ multiplex PCR, while the TCRdb copy is restricted to in-frame clones and leaves out a portion. The D gene and trimming were derived from the DNA, and the V and J assignments and clone size from that table. Of a few hundred thousand clones detected, about 91% appear once; the ten largest clones hold roughly 6.3%.

The sequenced sample was peripheral blood. This TCR was sampled from a woman in her thirties with COVID-19, enrolled during active disease. The chain carries TRBV2 and TRBJ1-4; D uncertain. The CDR3: CASRVGYGNEKLFF. The DNA of the CDR3 is TGTGCCAGCCGAGTCGGGTACGGAAATGAAAAACTGTTTTTT.